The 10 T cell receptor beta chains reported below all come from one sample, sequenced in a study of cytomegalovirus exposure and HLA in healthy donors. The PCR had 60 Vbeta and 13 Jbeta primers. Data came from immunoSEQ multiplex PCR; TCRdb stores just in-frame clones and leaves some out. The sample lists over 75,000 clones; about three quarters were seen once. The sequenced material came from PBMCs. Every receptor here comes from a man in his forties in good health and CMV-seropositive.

The CDR3 nucleotides are TGTGCCAGCAGCACAGGGGGAAACTATGAAGCTTTCTTT. Protein: CASSTGGNYEAFF. The genes are TRBV7-9 and TRBJ1-1; TRBD1 agrees at 8 bases. CDR3 length: 13 amino acids. Germline CDR1 is SEHNR and CDR2 is FQNEAQ (reference sequence). With V trimmed by 5 bases and J by 7 bases, 6 bases remained unmatched.

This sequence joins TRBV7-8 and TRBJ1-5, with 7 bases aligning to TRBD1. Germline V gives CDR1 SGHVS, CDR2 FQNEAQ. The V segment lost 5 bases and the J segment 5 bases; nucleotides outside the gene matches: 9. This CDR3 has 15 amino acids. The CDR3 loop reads CASSDLGTVYQPQHF. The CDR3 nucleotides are TGTGCCAGCAGCGATCTTGGGACAGTCTATCAGCCCCAGCATTTT.

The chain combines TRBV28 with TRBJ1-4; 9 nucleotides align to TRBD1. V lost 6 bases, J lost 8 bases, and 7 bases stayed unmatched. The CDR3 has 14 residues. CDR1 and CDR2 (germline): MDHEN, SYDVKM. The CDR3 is CASSATGGAEKLFF. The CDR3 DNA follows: TGTGCCAGCAGCGCTACAGGGGGCGCGGAAAAACTGTTTTTT.

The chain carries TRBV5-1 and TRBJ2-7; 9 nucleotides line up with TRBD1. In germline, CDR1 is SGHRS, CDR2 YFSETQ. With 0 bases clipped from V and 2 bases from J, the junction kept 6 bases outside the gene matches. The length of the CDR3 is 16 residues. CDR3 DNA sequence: TGCGCCAGCAGCTTGGCGCGGGGGACAGGGACCTACGAGCAGTACTTC. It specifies CASSLARGTGTYEQYF. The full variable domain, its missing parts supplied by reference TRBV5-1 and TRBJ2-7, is KAGVTQTPRYLIKTRGQQVTLSCSPISGHRSVSWYQQTPGQGLQFLFEYFSETQRNKGNFPGRFSGRQFSNSRSEMNVSTLELGDSALYLCASSLARGTGTYEQYFGPGTRLTVT.

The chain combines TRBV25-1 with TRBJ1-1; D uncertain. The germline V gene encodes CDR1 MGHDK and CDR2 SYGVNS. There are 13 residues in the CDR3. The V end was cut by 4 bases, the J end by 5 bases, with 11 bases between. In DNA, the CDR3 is TGTGCCAGCAGTGCCATGGGGAGTACTGAAGCTTTCTTT. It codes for CASSAMGSTEAFF.

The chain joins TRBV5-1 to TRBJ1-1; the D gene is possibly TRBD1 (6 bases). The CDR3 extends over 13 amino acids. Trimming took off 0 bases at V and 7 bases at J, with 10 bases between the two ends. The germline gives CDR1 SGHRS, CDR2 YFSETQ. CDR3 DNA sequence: TGCGCCAGCAGCTTGGAGGGGGTGCATGAAGCTTTCTTT. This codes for CASSLEGVHEAFF.

CDR3 loop: CSVEKGNYGYTF. CDR3 DNA sequence: TGCAGCGTTGAAAAGGGGAACTATGGCTACACCTTC. The chain recombines TRBV29-1 with TRBJ1-2, with a tentative D call TRBD1 (5 bases). The V gene lost 2 bases and the J gene lost 2 bases, with 6 bases spanning the gap. The germline V gene has CDR1 SQVTM and CDR2 ANQGSEA. The CDR3 runs 12 residues.

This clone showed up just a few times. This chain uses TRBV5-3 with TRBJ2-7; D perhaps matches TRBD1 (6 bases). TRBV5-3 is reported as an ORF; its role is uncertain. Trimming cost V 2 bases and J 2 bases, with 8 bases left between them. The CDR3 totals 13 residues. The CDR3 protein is CARSLAGAYEQYF. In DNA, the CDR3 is TGTGCCAGAAGCTTAGCAGGGGCCTACGAGCAGTACTTC.

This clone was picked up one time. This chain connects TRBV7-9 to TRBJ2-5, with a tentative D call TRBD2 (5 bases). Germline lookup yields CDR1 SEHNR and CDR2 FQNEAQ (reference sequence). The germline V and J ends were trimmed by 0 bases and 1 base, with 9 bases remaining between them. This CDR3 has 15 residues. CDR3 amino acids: CASSLARASQETQYF. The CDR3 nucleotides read TGTGCCAGCAGCTTAGCGAGGGCTAGCCAAGAGACCCAGTACTTC.

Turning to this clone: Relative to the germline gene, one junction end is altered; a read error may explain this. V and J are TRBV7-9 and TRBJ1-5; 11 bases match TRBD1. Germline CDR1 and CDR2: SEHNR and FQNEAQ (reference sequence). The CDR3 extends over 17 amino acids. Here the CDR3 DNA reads TGTTCCAGCAGCCCCGCGGACAGGGGGCAGGGCAATCAGCCCCAGCATTTT. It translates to CSSSPADRGQGNQPQHF.